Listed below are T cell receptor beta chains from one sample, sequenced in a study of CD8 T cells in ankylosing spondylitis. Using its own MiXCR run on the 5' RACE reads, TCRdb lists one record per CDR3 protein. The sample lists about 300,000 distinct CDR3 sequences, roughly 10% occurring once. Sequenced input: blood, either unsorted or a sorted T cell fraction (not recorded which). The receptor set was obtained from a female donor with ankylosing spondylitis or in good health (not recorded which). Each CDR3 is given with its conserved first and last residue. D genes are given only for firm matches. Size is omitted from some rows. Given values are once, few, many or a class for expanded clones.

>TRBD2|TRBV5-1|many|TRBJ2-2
TGCGCCAGCAGCTTTACACCGGGACTAGCAGGCGGGGAGCTGTTTTTT
CASSFTPGLAGGELFF
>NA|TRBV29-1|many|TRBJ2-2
TGCAGCGTTGACGTGTTGTCGAACACCGGGGAGCTGTTTTTT
CSVDVLSNTGELFF
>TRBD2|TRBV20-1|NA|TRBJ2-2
TGCAGTGCTCTGGGACTAGCGGGGGCGTCGAACACCGGGGAGCTGTTTTTT
CSALGLAGASNTGELFF
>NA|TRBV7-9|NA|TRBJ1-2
TGTGCCAGCAGCTCTAGAACATCCCCCCAAGCTTATGGCTACACCTTC
CASSSRTSPQAYGYTF
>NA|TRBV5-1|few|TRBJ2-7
TGCGCCAGCAGCCCCCTGCAGGGGGGTTCCTACGAGCAGTACTTC
CASSPLQGGSYEQYF
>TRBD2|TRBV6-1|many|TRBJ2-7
TGTGCCAGCACTCGTATAGCGGGACAAACCTACGAGCAGTACTTC
CASTRIAGQTYEQYF
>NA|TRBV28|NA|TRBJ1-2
TGTGCCAGCGGGGGTGGCTACACCTTC
CASGGGYTF
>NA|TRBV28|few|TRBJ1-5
TGTGCCAGCACCTTAGGGTTTCAGCCCCAGCATTTT
CASTLGFQPQHF
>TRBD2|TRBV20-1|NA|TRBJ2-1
TGCAGTGCTAGTTTTAGCGGGGCCCTGGATGAGCAGTTCTTC
CSASFSGALDEQFF
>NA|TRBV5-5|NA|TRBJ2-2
TGTGCCAGCAGCTTGGACCCGGGGCCGAGCACCGGGGAGCTGTTTTTT
CASSLDPGPSTGELFF
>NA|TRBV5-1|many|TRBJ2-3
TGCGCCAGCAGCTTGGTCCAAGACACAGATACGCAGTATTTT
CASSLVQDTDTQYF
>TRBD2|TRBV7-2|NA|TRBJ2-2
TGTGCCAGCAGGATAGCGGGAGAGGGCGCCGGGGAGCTGTTTTTT
CASRIAGEGAGELFF
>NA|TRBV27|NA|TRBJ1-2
TGTGCCAGCGGTACAGCTAGTAACTATGGCTACACCTTC
CASGTASNYGYTF
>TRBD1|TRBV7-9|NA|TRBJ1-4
TGTGCCAGCAGATGGACAGGGGGTGGCACTAATGAAAAACTGTTTTTT
CASRWTGGGTNEKLFF
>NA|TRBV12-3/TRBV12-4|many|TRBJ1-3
TGTGCCAGCAAGAGGGAAAAAATAAACACCATATATTTT
CASKREKINTIYF
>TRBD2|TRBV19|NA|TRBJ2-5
TGTGCCAGTAGTATAGATCGGCGACTAGCGGGACAGTACTTC
CASSIDRRLAGQYF
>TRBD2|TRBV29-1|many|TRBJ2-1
TGCAGCGTTACCGGGAAGGCTAGCGGGAGTGTCAATGAGCAGTTCTTC
CSVTGKASGSVNEQFF
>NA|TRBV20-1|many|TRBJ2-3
TGCAGTGCTACCCGGTCGAAGGGGTTCATAGATACGCAGTATTTT
CSATRSKGFIDTQYF
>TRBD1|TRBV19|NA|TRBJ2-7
TGTGCCAGTAGAAAAGACAGGGGTGGCTACGAGCAGAACTTC
CASRKDRGGYEQNF
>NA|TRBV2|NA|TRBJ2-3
TGTGCCAGCGCGGACAGTTCTAGCACAGATACGCAGTATTTT
CASADSSSTDTQYF
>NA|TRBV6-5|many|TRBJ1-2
TGTGCCAGCAGTAGGGGTAGGCGAGGCTACACCTTC
CASSRGRRGYTF
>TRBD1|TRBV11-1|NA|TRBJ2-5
TGTGCCAGCAGCTCCCCACTGCTATACAGGGGCCTACAAGAGACCCAGTACTTC
CASSSPLLYRGLQETQYF
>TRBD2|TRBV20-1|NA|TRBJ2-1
TGCAGTGCCCGACTAGCGGGGTTTAACAATGAGCAGTTCTTC
CSARLAGFNNEQFF
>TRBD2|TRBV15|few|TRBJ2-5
TGTGCCACCAGCAGGGAAGAACTAGCGAGAGACCAAGAGACCCAGTACTTC
CATSREELARDQETQYF
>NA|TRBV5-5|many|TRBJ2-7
TGTGCCAGCAGCTTGCGTTTCTGGTCCTACGAGCAGTACTTC
CASSLRFWSYEQYF
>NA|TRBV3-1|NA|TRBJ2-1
TGTGCCAGCAGCCAAGATACTAGGAGGTCCTACAATGAGCAGTTCTTC
CASSQDTRRSYNEQFF
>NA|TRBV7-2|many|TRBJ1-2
TGTGCCAGCAGCTTACTCCTTATGCAGGGAAACTATGGCTACACCTTC
CASSLLLMQGNYGYTF
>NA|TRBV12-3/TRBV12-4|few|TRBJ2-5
TGTGCCAGCAGACCTTCCGGGGTCCGGGAGACCCAGTACTTC
CASRPSGVRETQYF
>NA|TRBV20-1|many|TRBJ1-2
TGCAGTGCCAAAGGGGAGGGGATGAGCTATGGCTACACCTTC
CSAKGEGMSYGYTF
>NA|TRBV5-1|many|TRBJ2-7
TGCGCCAGCAGCTTTTCCTGGACACCAAGCTCCTACGAGCAGTACTTC
CASSFSWTPSSYEQYF
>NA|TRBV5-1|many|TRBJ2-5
TGCGCCAGCAACGGACAAAACACCCAAGAGACCCAGTACTTC
CASNGQNTQETQYF
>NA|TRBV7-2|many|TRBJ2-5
TGTGCCAGCAGCTTAGAGGCAGCGAGCGGGACCCAGTACTTC
CASSLEAASGTQYF
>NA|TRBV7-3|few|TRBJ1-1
TGTGCCAGCAGCTTAGCAGAGTACACTGAAGCTTTCTTT
CASSLAEYTEAFF
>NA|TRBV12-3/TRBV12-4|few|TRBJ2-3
TGTGCCAGCACCCTACGGTCTAGTGGAAATACGCAGTATTTT
CASTLRSSGNTQYF
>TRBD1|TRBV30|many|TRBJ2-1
TGTGCCTGGGGGGGACAGGGAAGGAACAATGAGCAGTTCTTC
CAWGGQGRNNEQFF
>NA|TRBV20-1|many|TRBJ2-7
TGCAGTGCTAGTGGTATGGGACCGACACCCTACGAGCAGTACTTC
CSASGMGPTPYEQYF
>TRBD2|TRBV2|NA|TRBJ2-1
TGTGCCAGCAGTGATACAGCGGGAGGGAATGAGCAGTTCTTC
CASSDTAGGNEQFF
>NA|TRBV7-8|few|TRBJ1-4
TGTGCCAGCAGCACCTACCGGGGGAGTTCAACTAATGAAAAACTGTTTTTT
CASSTYRGSSTNEKLFF
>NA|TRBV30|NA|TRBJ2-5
TGTGCCTGGAGTGGGGTCGGTGAGACCCGGTACTTC
CAWSGVGETRYF
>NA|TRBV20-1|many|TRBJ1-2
TGCAGTGCTAGAGACAACGTGGCTACGGGCTACACCTTC
CSARDNVATGYTF
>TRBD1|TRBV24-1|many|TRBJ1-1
TGTGCCACCAGAGAGGGACAGCTGATGAACACTGAAGCTTTCTTT
CATREGQLMNTEAFF
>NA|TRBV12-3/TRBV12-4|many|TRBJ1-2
TGTGCCAGCAGCTTGAGAGGGCCCCTTGGGGGCTACACCTTC
CASSLRGPLGGYTF
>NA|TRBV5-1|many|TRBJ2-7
TGCGCCAGCAGCTTGGCGGCAGGGTTGTACGAGCAGTACTTC
CASSLAAGLYEQYF
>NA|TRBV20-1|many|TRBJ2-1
TGCAGTGATAGGGAATACCAGCAGTTCTTC
CSDREYQQFF
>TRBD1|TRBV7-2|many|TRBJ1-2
TGTGCCAGCAGCTCAGGGGGAGGGCAACAATCGGGCTACACCTTC
CASSSGGGQQSGYTF
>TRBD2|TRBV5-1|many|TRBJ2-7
TGCGCCAGCAGCTTAAGCGGGGGGCCCTCCTACGAGCAGTACTTC
CASSLSGGPSYEQYF
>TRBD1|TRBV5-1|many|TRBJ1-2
TGCGCCAGCAGCCCCATCCCAGGGGGCGCCGGTTCCTATGGCTACACCTTC
CASSPIPGGAGSYGYTF
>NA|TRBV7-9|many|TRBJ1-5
TGTGCCAGCAGCTTGGACCAGAATCAGCCCCAGCATTTT
CASSLDQNQPQHF
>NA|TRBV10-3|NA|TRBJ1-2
TGTGCCATCTCGGGGTCGGATGGCTACACCTTC
CAISGSDGYTF
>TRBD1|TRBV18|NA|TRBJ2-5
TGTGCCAGCTCACCACCGGGACAGAGATCTCAAGAGACCCAGTACTTC
CASSPPGQRSQETQYF
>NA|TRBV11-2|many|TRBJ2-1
TGTGCCAGCAGCCGGACACAGCAGTTCTTC
CASSRTQQFF
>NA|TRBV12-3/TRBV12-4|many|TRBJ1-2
TGTGCCAGCAGTTTAAGGGGGGGGGTATTTGGCTACACCTTC
CASSLRGGVFGYTF
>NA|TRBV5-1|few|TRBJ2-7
TGCGCCAGCAGCTTTGAGGGCTTGGGCGAGCAGTACTTC
CASSFEGLGEQYF
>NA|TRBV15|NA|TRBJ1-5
TGTGCCACCAGCAGAGGTCAGGAGGGGGTTGTTCAGCCCCAGCATTTT
CATSRGQEGVVQPQHF
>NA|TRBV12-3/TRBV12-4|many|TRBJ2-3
TGTGCCAGCAGTTTAGACAGGGTTTCCACAGATACGCAGTATTTT
CASSLDRVSTDTQYF
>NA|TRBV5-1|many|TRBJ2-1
TGCGCCAGCAGCACGACAGGTTTCAATGAGCAGTTCTTC
CASSTTGFNEQFF
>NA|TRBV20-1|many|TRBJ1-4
TGCAGTGCTAGAGGTTTCGCGACTAATGAAAAACTGTTTTTT
CSARGFATNEKLFF